These 4 T cell receptor beta chains were sequenced from one sample in a study of tumour-infiltrating T cells in Burkitt lymphoma. Using immunoSEQ multiplex PCR, the repertoire was profiled, and TCRdb retains in-frame clones only, with some absent. The sample shows around 13,000 clones, around 86% of them seen only once. What was sequenced was tumor tissue. These receptor sequences come from a human donor with diffuse large B-cell lymphoma.

This chain joins TRBV5-6 and TRBJ1-1; TRBD1 is a possible D gene (6 bases). The CDR3 loop spans 16 amino acids. Deletions cut 2 bases from V and 0 bases from J, with 14 bases between. Germline V gene lookup returns CDR1 SGHDT and CDR2 YYEEEE. The CDR3 coding sequence is TGTGCCAGCAGCTTTTACCCAGGGGAGGTGAACACTGAAGCTTTCTTT. Its translation: CASSFYPGEVNTEAFF.

There are a few counts of this clone. The chain links TRBV27 to TRBJ2-3, with TRBD2 matching 10 bases. The CDR3 is 15 amino acids. The J segment lost 4 bases and the V segment lost 2 bases, leaving 3 bases of the junction unmatched. Per the germline V gene, CDR1 is MNHEY and CDR2 is SMNVEV (reference sequence). The CDR3 region is CASSLIAGGADTQYF. For the CDR3, the DNA is TGTGCCAGCAGTTTAATAGCGGGAGGTGCAGATACGCAGTATTTT.

J is TRBJ2-5 and V is TRBV2, with 8 nucleotides matching TRBD1. This CDR3 is 15 amino acids long. Germline loops: CDR1 SNHLY, CDR2 FYNNEI. V lost 11 bases, J lost 1 base, and 12 bases stayed unmatched. Written as DNA, the CDR3 is TGTGCCCGGGCCCAGGACAGGGTTTCCCAAGAGACCCAGTACTTC. The encoded protein is CARAQDRVSQETQYF.

V and J are TRBV7-9 and TRBJ1-3; no clear D gene. This CDR3 region has 16 residues. V was pared by 1 base and J by 0 bases, with 10 bases between. From germline, CDR1 is SEHNR and CDR2 FQNEAQ (reference sequence). This CDR3 is CASSLERLSSGNTIYF. For the CDR3, the DNA is TGTGCCAGCAGCTTAGAAAGACTTAGCTCTGGAAACACCATATATTTT.